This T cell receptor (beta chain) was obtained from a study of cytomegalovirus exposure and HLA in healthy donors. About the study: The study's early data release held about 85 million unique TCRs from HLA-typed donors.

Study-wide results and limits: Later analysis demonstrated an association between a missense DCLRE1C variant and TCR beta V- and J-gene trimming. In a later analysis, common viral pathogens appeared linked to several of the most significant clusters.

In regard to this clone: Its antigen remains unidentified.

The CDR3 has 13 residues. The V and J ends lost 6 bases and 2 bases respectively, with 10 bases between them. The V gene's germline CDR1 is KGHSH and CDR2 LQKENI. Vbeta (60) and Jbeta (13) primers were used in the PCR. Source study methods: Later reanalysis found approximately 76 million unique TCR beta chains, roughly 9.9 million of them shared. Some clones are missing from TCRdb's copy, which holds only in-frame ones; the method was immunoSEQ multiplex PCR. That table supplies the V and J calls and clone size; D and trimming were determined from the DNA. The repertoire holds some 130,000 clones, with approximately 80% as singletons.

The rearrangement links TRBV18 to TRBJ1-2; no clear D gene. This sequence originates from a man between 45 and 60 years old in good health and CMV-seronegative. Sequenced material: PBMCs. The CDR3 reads CASSIGGNYGYTF. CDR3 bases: TGTGCCAGCTCCATAGGAGGCAACTATGGCTACACCTTC.